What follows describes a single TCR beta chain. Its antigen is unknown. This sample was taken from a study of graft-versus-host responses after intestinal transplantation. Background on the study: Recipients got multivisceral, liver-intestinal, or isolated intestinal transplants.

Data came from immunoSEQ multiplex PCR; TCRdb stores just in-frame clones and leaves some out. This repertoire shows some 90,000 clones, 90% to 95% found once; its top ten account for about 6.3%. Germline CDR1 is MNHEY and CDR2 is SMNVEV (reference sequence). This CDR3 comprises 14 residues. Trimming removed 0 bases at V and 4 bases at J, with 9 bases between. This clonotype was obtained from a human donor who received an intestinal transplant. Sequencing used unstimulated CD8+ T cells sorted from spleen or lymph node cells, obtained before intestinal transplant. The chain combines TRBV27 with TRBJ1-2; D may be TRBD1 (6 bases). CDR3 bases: TGTGCCAGCAGTTTATCGGGGGGCGGCTATGGCTACACCTTC. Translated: CASSLSGGGYGYTF.